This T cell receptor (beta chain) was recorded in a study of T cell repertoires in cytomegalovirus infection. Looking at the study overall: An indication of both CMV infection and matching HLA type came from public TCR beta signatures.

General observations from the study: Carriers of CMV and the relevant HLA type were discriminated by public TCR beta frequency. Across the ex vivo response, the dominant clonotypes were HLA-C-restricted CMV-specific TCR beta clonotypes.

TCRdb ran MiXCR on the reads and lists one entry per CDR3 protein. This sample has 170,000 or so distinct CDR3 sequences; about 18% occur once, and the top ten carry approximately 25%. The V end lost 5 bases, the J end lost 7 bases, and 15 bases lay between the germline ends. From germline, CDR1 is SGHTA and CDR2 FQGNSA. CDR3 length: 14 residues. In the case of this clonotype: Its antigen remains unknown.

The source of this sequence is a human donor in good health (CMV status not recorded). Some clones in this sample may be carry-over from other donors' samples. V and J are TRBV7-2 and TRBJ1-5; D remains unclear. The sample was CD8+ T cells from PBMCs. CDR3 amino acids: CASSEGITGQPQHF. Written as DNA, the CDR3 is TGTGCCAGCAGCGAAGGCATTACGGGCCAGCCCCAGCATTTT.